One and the same sample provided the 15 T cell receptor beta chains below, sequenced in a study of regulatory T cells in long-lasting Graves disease. Sequencing libraries for TCR beta were prepared with iRepertoire HTBI primers and Arm-PCR of CDR3 regions. TCRdb passed the multiplex PCR reads through MiXCR, listing each CDR3 protein once. The data hold roughly 450,000 distinct CDR3 sequences, with 20% to 25% observed a single time. Time point given: persistent/refractory GD, antithyroid drugs over 5 years with positive TRAb. The TCR library was prepared using RNA isolated from PBMCs. The input for sequencing was peripheral blood mononuclear cells (PBMCs), taken when the disease was refractory, from a patient treated with antithyroid drugs. Receptor source: a female donor with Graves disease.

To note about this clonotype: Because the CDR3 is missing its conserved closing phenylalanine or tryptophan, this is likely a read error. The rearrangement uses TRBV5-1 and TRBJ2-7, with a weak D call TRBD1 (6 bases). The CDR3 spans 12 residues. Germline loops: CDR1 SGHRS, CDR2 YFSETQ. Trimming shortened V by 0 bases and J by 6 bases, and 7 bases separated the two germline ends. The DNA for the CDR3 is TGCGCCAGCAGCTTGGTACAGGGCGAGCAGTACTCC. This gives the protein CASSLVQGEQYS.

In this sample, this clonotype turned up a few times. The chain employs TRBV5-1 and TRBJ2-5, with D unclear. The CDR3 is 14 amino acids. The germline V gene encodes CDR1 SGHRS and CDR2 YFSETQ. V was pared by 6 bases and J by 1 base, with 13 bases between. CDR3 nucleotide sequence: TGCGCCAGCAAGTTCATTGTGAGCCAAGAGACCCAGTACTTC. This sequence encodes CASKFIVSQETQYF.

A remark on this clonotype: Germline is not matched at one junction end, which may reflect a read error. Written as DNA, the CDR3 is TGTGCCAGCAGCCGCTTTTATGGGCAGAGAGGGGCCCCGGGAGACACAGATACGCAGTATTTC. It translates to CASSRFYGQRGAPGDTDTQYF. This chain connects TRBV7-9 to TRBJ2-3; TRBD2 might be the D (6 bases). The V gene's germline CDR1 is SEHNR and CDR2 FQNEAQ (reference sequence). This CDR3 is built from 21 residues.

This clonotype occurred many times. The J gene is TRBJ1-1, the V gene TRBV2, with a weak D call TRBD1 (5 bases). CDR3 length: 14 amino acids. Germline lookup yields CDR1 SNHLY and CDR2 FYNNEI. Between the trimmed V and J ends, which lost 6 bases and 0 bases, there was a span of 11 bases. CDR3 in amino acids: CASRDSYLNTEAFF. The CDR3 DNA sequence: TGTGCCAGCAGAGACAGTTATTTGAACACTGAAGCTTTCTTT.

The V call is TRBV18, the J call TRBJ2-1; no definite D call. From germline, CDR1 is KGHSH and CDR2 LQKENI. The germline V and J ends were trimmed by 0 bases and 7 bases, with 10 bases remaining between them. The CDR3 contains 14 residues. CDR3 sequence: CASSPPSRLNEQFF. The CDR3 bases are TGTGCCAGCTCACCACCGTCTAGATTGAATGAGCAGTTCTTC.

The CDR3 bases are TGCGCCAGCAGCCAAGATATTTTCTGGTCGGGACTAGCGGGAGGGAGGAGCTCCTACGAGCAGTACTTC. Its translation is CASSQDIFWSGLAGGRSSYEQYF. The chain couples TRBV4-1 to TRBJ2-7, with TRBD2 identical over 16 bases. There are 23 residues in the CDR3. Germline V lookup: CDR1 MGHRA, CDR2 YSYEKL. Unmatched junction bases numbered 17, after V lost 0 bases and J lost 0 bases.

This clonotype has only a few counts. This could be a read error, since a much larger clone is one nucleotide away. This chain uses TRBV24-1 with TRBJ2-7, with 8 bases fitting TRBD1. Per the germline V gene, CDR1 is KGHDR and CDR2 is SFDVKD. The CDR3 is 15 residues long. V was pared by 6 bases and J by 5 bases, with 11 bases of the junction left unmatched. CDR3 DNA sequence: TGTGCCACCAGTAATGCCGGACAGGGCGGTAACGAGCAGTACTTC. Its translation is CATSNAGQGGNEQYF.

This clonotype has a handful of counts. This chain links TRBV6-2 or TRBV6-3 with TRBJ1-2, with 7 bases identical to TRBD1. The CDR3 length is 13 residues. Unmatched junction bases numbered 7, after V lost 10 bases and J lost 2 bases. CDR1 is MNHEY and CDR2 is SVGEGT in the germline V gene. CDR3 nucleotide sequence: TGTGCCACCGTGGACAGGCCCAACTATGGCTACACCTTC. It translates to CATVDRPNYGYTF.

This sequence joins TRBV9 and TRBJ2-7; 7 bases fit TRBD1. Per the germline V gene, CDR1 is SGDLS and CDR2 is YYNGEE. The V segment lost 1 base and the J segment 5 bases; nucleotides outside the gene matches: 9. This CDR3 is built from 15 residues. CDR3 DNA sequence: TGTGCCAGCAGCGTAATCGGCAGGGGGAACAACGAGCAGTACTTC. Protein sequence: CASSVIGRGNNEQYF.

This clonotype has only a few counts. This rearrangement joins TRBV12-5 to TRBJ2-1, with 7 bases identical to TRBD1. J lost 0 bases, V lost 1 base, and 0 bases had no gene match. The CDR3 is 15 amino acids. CDR1 is LGHNT, CDR2 FRNRAP, per germline. DNA of the CDR3: TGTGCTAGTGGTTTGGACAGGGGCTCCTACAATGAGCAGTTCTTC. It specifies CASGLDRGSYNEQFF.

Only a few counts were recorded for this clonotype. V usage is TRBV10-3 and J usage is TRBJ1-1; 9 bases agree with TRBD1. Germline V CDR1 and CDR2: ENHRY, SYGVKD. This CDR3 has 14 residues. V shed 6 bases, J shed 1 base, and the junction held 3 bases outside the gene matches. The CDR3 protein is CAIRKQGANTEAFF. The CDR3 DNA follows: TGTGCCATCAGAAAACAGGGGGCGAACACTGAAGCTTTCTTT.

This clonotype has ten or more counts. The genes are TRBV2 and TRBJ1-1; the D is unclear. The CDR3 extends over 12 amino acids. Germline V gene data show CDR1 as SNHLY and CDR2 as FYNNEI. V shed 9 bases and J shed 7 bases, with 15 bases lying between them. Here the CDR3 DNA reads TGTGCCAGTAAGACGAGTCCTCATGAAGCTTTCTTT. It specifies CASKTSPHEAFF.

This clonotype came up many times. J is TRBJ2-7 and V is TRBV6-5; TRBD2 matches at 7 bases. Germline V gene sequence: CDR1 MNHEY, CDR2 SVGAGI. With 0 bases clipped from V and 0 bases from J, the junction kept 2 bases outside the gene matches. The CDR3 totals 15 residues. CDR3 residues: CASSYSRGSSYEQYF. The DNA of the CDR3 is TGTGCCAGCAGTTACTCGCGCGGGAGCTCCTACGAGCAGTACTTC.

In DNA, the CDR3 is TGTGCCAGCAGTTCGGACTCACGGGTTACCTACGAGCAGTACTTC. It specifies CASSSDSRVTYEQYF. The chain employs TRBV3-1 and TRBJ2-7; TRBD2 might be the D (5 bases). Germline CDR1 reads LGHDT; CDR2 reads YNNKEL (reference sequence). The germline V and J ends were trimmed by 6 bases and 2 bases, with 17 bases remaining between them. The CDR3 totals 15 residues.

J is TRBJ2-1 and V is TRBV29-1; D is ambiguous. Germline V lookup: CDR1 SQVTM, CDR2 ANQGSEA. This CDR3 comprises 13 residues. V shed 8 bases and J shed 0 bases, with 11 bases lying between them. CDR3 region: CSTESSSYNEQFF. The DNA for the CDR3 is TGCAGCACCGAAAGCAGCTCCTACAATGAGCAGTTCTTC.